The 6 T cell receptor beta chains below all came from one sample that was sequenced in a study of blood T cell repertoires in COVID-19. The table came from immunoSEQ multiplex PCR; TCRdb's copy has only in-frame clones and leaves some out. This table has about 130,000 clones, 85% appearing once. The specimen was peripheral blood. These receptors were taken from a woman of 80 years or more with COVID-19, enrolled during active disease.

There are a few counts of this clone. This chain uses TRBV7-6 with TRBJ2-2; 8 nucleotides agree with TRBD1. CDR1 and CDR2 from the germline V gene are SGHVS and FNYEAQ. J lost 3 bases, V lost 5 bases, and 2 bases had no gene match. CDR3 size: 14 residues. For the CDR3, the DNA is TGTGCCAGCAGCAAGGACAGGGACACCGGGGAGCTGTTTTTT. Protein: CASSKDRDTGELFF.

This clone occurred a few times. The V gene is TRBV6-2 or TRBV6-3, the J gene TRBJ1-6, with 7 bases that match TRBD1. The CDR3 spans 15 residues. The V gene's germline CDR1 is MNHEY and CDR2 SVGEGT. The V segment lost 5 bases and the J segment 7 bases; nucleotides outside the gene matches: 8. The CDR3 region has the DNA TGTGCCAGCAGTGATCGACAGGGACCAAATTCACCCCTCCACTTT. It yields the protein CASSDRQGPNSPLHF.

The rearrangement links TRBV7-8 to TRBJ2-7; 7 positions agree with TRBD1. Germline values: CDR1 SGHVS, CDR2 FQNEAQ. The CDR3 has 13 residues. V trimming: 5 bases; J trimming: 5 bases; junction bases outside the gene matches: 6. The CDR3 DNA reads TGTGCCAGCAGCCCGGGACAGATGAACGAGCAGTACTTC. It specifies CASSPGQMNEQYF. Complete variable domain (other parts from reference TRBV7-8 and TRBJ2-7): GAGVSQSPRYKVAKRGQDVALRCDPISGHVSLFWYQQALGQGPEFLTYFQNEAQLDKSGLPSDRFFAERPEGSVSTLKIQRTQQEDSAVYLCASSPGQMNEQYFGPGTRLTVT.

The chain joins TRBV3-1 (or the pseudogene TRBV3-2) to TRBJ2-1; 7 positions match TRBD2. Germline CDR1 LGHDT, CDR2 YNNKEL (reference sequence). The ends lost 1 base at V and 8 bases at J; junction bases unmatched: 8. There are 15 residues in the CDR3. The CDR3 sequence: CASSQAVGTNYEQFF. DNA of the CDR3: TGTGCCAGCAGCCAAGCTGTTGGGACTAACTATGAGCAGTTCTTC.

The rearrangement links TRBV14 to TRBJ2-5, with 10 bases that match TRBD2. This CDR3 region has 14 residues. The germline gives CDR1 SGHDN, CDR2 FVKESK. V lost 4 bases and J lost 4; bases outside the gene matches: 3. The DNA of the CDR3 is TGTGCCAGCAGCCGGGGACTAGCGCGAGAGACCCAGTACTTC. It encodes CASSRGLARETQYF.

Only one count was recorded for this clone. This chain joins TRBV12-3 or TRBV12-4 and TRBJ1-1; D uncertain. The CDR3 spans 13 residues. The germline V and J ends were trimmed by 5 bases and 0 bases, with 7 bases remaining between them. This CDR3 is CASSAVLNTEAFF. The CDR3 region has the DNA TGTGCCAGCAGTGCAGTCCTGAACACTGAAGCTTTCTTT.